These 27 T cell receptor beta chains came from one sample sequenced in a study of blood T cell repertoires in COVID-19. Some clones are missing from TCRdb's copy, which holds only in-frame ones; the method was immunoSEQ multiplex PCR. The data hold around 230,000 clones, with about 80% observed a single time. Source material: peripheral blood. Source of these receptors: a woman aged 80 or over with acute or convalescent COVID-19.

V gene TRBV11-3 combines with J gene TRBJ2-1; 11 positions agree with TRBD2. V was clipped by 1 base and J by 8 bases; unmatched bases: 10. The germline V gene has CDR1 SGHNT and CDR2 YENEEA. There are 17 residues in the CDR3. The CDR3, as DNA: TGTGCCAGCAGCTTAGGGCTAAGTAGCGGGGGGGCAGATGAGCAGTTCTTC. Its protein is CASSLGLSSGGADEQFF.

The table lists this clone with a few counts. V is TRBV28 and J is TRBJ1-6; D uncertain. V lost 3 bases and J 9 bases, leaving 12 bases between the germline ends. Germline V gene lookup returns CDR1 MDHEN and CDR2 SYDVKM. CDR3 length equals 14 residues. This chain's CDR3 is CASSFTGKTSPLHF. The CDR3 DNA is TGTGCCAGCAGTTTTACGGGGAAGACTTCACCCCTCCACTTT.

This chain connects TRBV18 to TRBJ1-5; D call uncertain. The germline V gene encodes CDR1 KGHSH and CDR2 LQKENI. The V end lost 2 bases, the J end lost 3 bases, and 14 bases lay between the germline ends. The length of the CDR3 is 16 residues. The CDR3: CASSPYDGGVNQPQHF. The CDR3 nucleotides are TGTGCCAGCTCACCATATGACGGCGGGGTCAATCAGCCCCAGCATTTT.

CDR3 sequence (DNA): TGTGCCAGCAGCTCCAAGGGAGGGCCAGGCAATGAGCAGTTCTTC. Encoded protein: CASSSKGGPGNEQFF. The J gene is TRBJ2-1, the V gene TRBV5-4; 7 bases line up with TRBD2. The CDR3 consists of 15 residues. V lost 3 bases to trimming and J lost 6 bases; unmatched junction nucleotides: 9. CDR1 is SGHNT, CDR2 YYREEE, per germline (reference sequence).

The chain combines TRBV7-9 with TRBJ2-1; 9 bases agree with TRBD1. The CDR3 is made up of 15 amino acids. The germline V gene has CDR1 SEHNR and CDR2 FQNEAQ (reference sequence). The trim removed 0 bases at V and 8 bases at J, leaving 5 bases unmatched. The CDR3 coding sequence is TGTGCCAGCAGCTTAGCGACAGGGGGGGGCCATGAGCAGTTCTTC. Translation gives CASSLATGGGHEQFF. Looking up the rest from reference TRBV7-9 and TRBJ2-1 gives the full variable domain: DTGVSQNPRHKITKRGQNVTFRCDPISEHNRLYWYRQTLGQGPEFLTYFQNEAQLEKSRLLSDRFSAERPKGSFSTLEIQRTEQGDSAMYLCASSLATGGGHEQFFGPGTRLTVL.

The rearrangement joins TRBV4-1 to TRBJ1-2; weak D call: TRBD1 (6 bases). V lost 1 base and J 4 bases, leaving 16 bases between the germline ends. The CDR3 totals 16 residues. The germline gives CDR1 MGHRA, CDR2 YSYEKL. The chain's CDR3 is CASSQGAGGSLYGYTF. CDR3 bases: TGCGCCAGCAGCCAAGGCGCTGGGGGCTCACTCTATGGCTACACCTTC.

This chain links TRBV19 with TRBJ2-4, with 8 nucleotides matching TRBD1. This CDR3 is built from 16 residues. Germline-derived CDR1 and CDR2 are LNHDA and SQIVND (reference sequence). Trimming removed 5 bases from V and 1 base from J; junction bases left unmatched: 7. The CDR3: CASSPGQERAKNIQYF. In DNA form, the CDR3 reads TGTGCCAGTAGTCCGGGACAGGAGAGGGCCAAAAACATTCAGTACTTC.

This clone was picked up one time. The rearrangement links TRBV18 to TRBJ2-2, with D possibly TRBD1 on 6 matching bases. Germline-derived CDR1 and CDR2 are KGHSH and LQKENI. V was shortened by 2 bases and J by 6 bases, with 10 bases between the two germline ends. The CDR3 consists of 14 residues. The CDR3 sequence is CASSPTQGAGELFF. CDR3 DNA: TGTGCCAGCTCACCAACACAGGGTGCCGGGGAGCTGTTTTTT.

In this sample, this clone turned up a few times. This chain joins TRBV6-5 and TRBJ1-4, with 7 bases identical to TRBD1. Germline V gene lookup returns CDR1 MNHEY and CDR2 SVGAGI. V dropped 6 bases and J dropped 4; count of bases not matched to a gene: 5. The length of the CDR3 is 14 residues. In DNA form, the CDR3 reads TGTGCCAGCAGGCCTCAGGGGGGTAATGAAAAACTGTTTTTT. As protein: CASRPQGGNEKLFF.

The V call is TRBV4-1, the J call TRBJ2-5; TRBD2 might be the D (6 bases). The CDR3 is made up of 14 amino acids. V dropped 4 bases and J dropped 4 bases, with 13 bases sitting between them. The germline CDR1 and CDR2 sequences are MGHRA and YSYEKL. The CDR3, as DNA: TGCGCCAGCAGCCGAACTAGCAACGGAGAGACCCAGTACTTC. Protein sequence: CASSRTSNGETQYF.

The gene calls are TRBV18 and TRBJ1-2; TRBD1 might be the D (5 bases). The V gene's germline CDR1 is KGHSH and CDR2 LQKENI. The V gene lost 3 bases and the J gene lost 6 bases, with 20 bases spanning the gap. This CDR3 is 16 amino acids long. The CDR3 nucleotides read TGTGCCAGCTCACCCCGAAATTGGGGCGCAGAAGATGGCTACACCTTC. As protein: CASSPRNWGAEDGYTF.

The gene calls are TRBV3-1 (or the pseudogene TRBV3-2) and TRBJ2-7, with TRBD2 identical over 9 bases. After removal of 1 base from V and 2 bases from J, the junction contained 6 bases not matched to a gene. Germline values: CDR1 LGHDT, CDR2 YNNKEL (reference sequence). CDR3 length equals 16 residues. The CDR3 DNA sequence: TGTGCCAGCAGCCAAGCGGCAGCGGGGGGTCCCTACGAGCAGTACTTC. Encoded protein: CASSQAAAGGPYEQYF.

This clone was seen a few times. This chain joins TRBV7-9 and TRBJ2-7; D ambiguous. V lost 3 bases and J 0 bases, leaving 9 bases between the germline ends. The CDR3 is 14 residues long. CDR1 is SEHNR, CDR2 FQNEAQ, per germline (reference sequence). CDR3 nucleotides: TGTGCCAGCAGCTTTCCCTCCTTCTCCTACGAGCAGTACTTC. Translated, it gives CASSFPSFSYEQYF. The complete variable domain, with remaining parts taken from reference TRBV7-9 and TRBJ2-7, reads DTGVSQNPRHKITKRGQNVTFRCDPISEHNRLYWYRQTLGQGPEFLTYFQNEAQLEKSRLLSDRFSAERPKGSFSTLEIQRTEQGDSAMYLCASSFPSFSYEQYFGPGTRLTVT.

The V call is TRBV2, the J call TRBJ1-1, with 8 bases aligning to TRBD1. The germline V gene has CDR1 SNHLY and CDR2 FYNNEI. The trim removed 7 bases at V and 0 bases at J, leaving 16 bases unmatched. This CDR3 spans 18 amino acids. The CDR3 coding sequence is TGTGCCAGCACTACCATCACGCAGGGGGCCAGGTTGAACACTGAAGCTTTCTTT. It specifies CASTTITQGARLNTEAFF.

This clone has a single count. The chain uses TRBV3-1 (or the pseudogene TRBV3-2) and TRBJ1-3, with D possibly being TRBD1 (6 bases). Trimming took 2 bases from V and 4 from J, leaving 18 bases between them. CDR1 is LGHDT and CDR2 is YNNKEL in the germline V gene (reference sequence). The CDR3 runs 17 residues. In nucleotides, the CDR3 is TGTGCCAGCAGCCAATCGGGGCAGGGGCTCGTAGGAAACACCATATATTTT. Translating it yields CASSQSGQGLVGNTIYF.

The chain carries TRBV10-3 and TRBJ2-5; 12 nucleotides match TRBD1. The CDR3 length is 17 residues. V shed 6 bases, J shed 2 bases, and the junction held 10 bases outside the gene matches. Germline CDR1 ENHRY, CDR2 SYGVKD. This CDR3 is CAIRSGTGGLHQETQYF. The DNA of the CDR3 is TGTGCCATCAGATCCGGGACAGGGGGCTTACATCAAGAGACCCAGTACTTC.

The V gene is TRBV2, the J gene TRBJ2-1; D perhaps matches TRBD1 (5 bases). V shed 4 bases and J shed 4 bases, with 8 bases lying between them. Germline V lookup: CDR1 SNHLY, CDR2 FYNNEI. This CDR3 comprises 13 residues. CDR3 protein: CASSGQGYNEQFF. The CDR3 DNA reads TGTGCCAGCAGTGGCCAGGGTTACAATGAGCAGTTCTTC.

V and J are TRBV24-1 and TRBJ1-5, with TRBD1 matching over 9 bases. There are 17 residues in the CDR3. Germline V gene data show CDR1 as KGHDR and CDR2 as SFDVKD. V shed 3 bases, J shed 7 bases, and the junction held 12 bases outside the gene matches. The CDR3 loop reads CATSDTGQGIAHQPQHF. The CDR3 region has the DNA TGTGCCACCAGTGATACGGGACAGGGTATTGCCCACCAGCCCCAGCATTTT.

This clone was detected only a few times. The genes are TRBV7-3 and TRBJ2-1, with 9 bases aligning to TRBD2. J lost 7 bases, V lost 1 base, and 5 bases had no gene match. The CDR3 runs to 15 residues. The V gene's germline CDR1 is SGHTA and CDR2 FQGTGA. The CDR3 bases are TGTGCCAGCAGCTTAAGCGGGGGGGCCGGAAATGAGCAGTTCTTC. Protein: CASSLSGGAGNEQFF.

This chain uses TRBV28 with TRBJ1-2; the D gene is possibly TRBD1 (6 bases). With 8 bases removed from V and 8 bases from J, the gap between germline ends came to 12 bases. The CDR3 contains 11 residues. Germline V gene sequence: CDR1 MDHEN, CDR2 SYDVKM. The CDR3 DNA follows: TGTGCCAGCCTCAGAGGGGGAGGCTACACCTTC. This translates into CASLRGGGYTF.

About this clone itself: At the DNA level, this CDR3 is encoded by other sequences in the same sample as well. The gene calls are TRBV15 and TRBJ1-5, with a weak D call TRBD1 (5 bases). Germline V CDR1 and CDR2: LNHNV, YYDKDF (reference sequence). V was trimmed by 0 bases and J by 4 bases, leaving 7 bases between them. This CDR3 is built from 14 residues. CDR3 region: CATSRDPGNQPQHF. The CDR3 nucleotides read TGTGCCACCAGCAGAGATCCAGGGAATCAGCCCCAGCATTTT.

The chain recombines TRBV28 with TRBJ2-5, with 8 positions matching TRBD1. The CDR3 runs 16 residues. Looked up from germline, CDR1 is MDHEN and CDR2 is SYDVKM. The V gene end was trimmed by 6 bases and the J gene end by 4 bases; junction bases not matched to a gene: 13. CDR3 loop: CASRYTGGKLSETQYF. CDR3 nucleotides: TGTGCCAGCAGATATACAGGGGGGAAGTTGTCAGAGACCCAGTACTTC.

This rearrangement joins TRBV7-9 to TRBJ2-2; the D gene is possibly TRBD2 (5 bases). Looked up from germline, CDR1 is SEHNR and CDR2 is FQNEAQ (reference sequence). The V and J ends lost 5 bases and 6 bases respectively, with 10 bases between them. The length of the CDR3 is 13 residues. The CDR3 sequence: CASSRSGAGELFF. The CDR3 DNA reads TGTGCCAGCAGCCGGTCCGGGGCCGGGGAGCTGTTTTTT.

J is TRBJ2-1 and V is TRBV6-5, with 10 bases fitting TRBD1. The CDR3 consists of 15 residues. Germline CDR1 MNHEY, CDR2 SVGAGI. Trimming took 4 bases from V and 9 from J; bases not matched to a gene: 9. CDR3 residues: CASSSGQGRRVEQFF. The CDR3 nucleotides read TGTGCCAGCAGTTCGGGACAGGGGCGAAGGGTTGAGCAGTTCTTC.

This clone turned up a few times. J is TRBJ1-6 and V is TRBV3-1 (or the pseudogene TRBV3-2), with D tentatively TRBD1 (5 bases). The CDR3 sequence is 12 residues long. Trimming stripped 6 bases from V and 13 bases from J, with 13 bases between. Germline V gene data show CDR1 as LGHDT and CDR2 as YNNKEL (reference sequence). The CDR3 protein is CASSRQFPPLHF. CDR3 nucleotides: TGTGCCAGCAGTCGACAGTTTCCGCCCCTCCACTTT.

The genes are TRBV6-5 and TRBJ2-7; D is uncertain. CDR1 and CDR2 from the germline V gene are MNHEY and SVGAGI. V was shortened by 7 bases and J by 7 bases, with 20 bases between the two germline ends. The CDR3 spans 14 residues. CDR3: CASTKAGTSWEQYF. Written as DNA, the CDR3 is TGTGCCAGCACTAAGGCAGGTACCTCCTGGGAGCAGTACTTC.

The chain uses TRBV6-2 or TRBV6-3 and TRBJ1-1, with TRBD1 as a possible D gene (5 bases). The V and J ends lost 4 bases and 0 bases respectively, with 9 bases between them. The germline CDR1 and CDR2 sequences are MNHEY and SVGEGT. The CDR3 is made up of 14 amino acids. The CDR3 is CASSFGALNTEAFF. The CDR3 bases are TGTGCCAGCAGTTTTGGGGCATTGAACACTGAAGCTTTCTTT.